This TCR beta chain was captured in a study of PD-L1 blockade in urothelial cancer. At the level of the study: Patients had undergone 0 to 3 prior chemotherapy regimens. Timepoints chosen for blood analysis were 3 weeks (second dose) and 6 weeks after treatment start. T cells numbered a median of 141,255 in the blood samples.

Synthetic TCR analog templates were spiked into each PCR. Some clones are missing from TCRdb's copy, which holds only in-frame ones; the method was immunoSEQ multiplex PCR. Altogether about 91,000 clones are present, roughly nine tenths being singletons, with the ten largest covering 8% to 10%. The origin of this receptor is a man aged 55 to 70 with urothelial cancer. This material consisted of PBMCs, taken around atezolizumab (anti-PD-L1) treatment.

The CDR3 reads CASLGGVGNQPQHF. CDR3 DNA: TGTGCCAGTCTGGGGGGGGTTGGCAATCAGCCCCAGCATTTT. The genes are TRBV19 and TRBJ1-5; D is possibly TRBD1 (5 bases). CDR3 length: 14 residues. Germline CDR1 is LNHDA and CDR2 is SQIVND (reference sequence). The germline V and J ends were trimmed by 8 bases and 2 bases, with 13 bases remaining between them. Full variable domain (remainder filled in from reference TRBV19 and TRBJ1-5): DGGITQSPKYLFRKEGQNVTLSCEQNLNHDAMYWYRQDPGQGLRLIYYSQIVNDFQKGDIAEGYSVSREKKESFPLTVTSAQKNPTAFYLCASLGGVGNQPQHFGDGTRLSIL.